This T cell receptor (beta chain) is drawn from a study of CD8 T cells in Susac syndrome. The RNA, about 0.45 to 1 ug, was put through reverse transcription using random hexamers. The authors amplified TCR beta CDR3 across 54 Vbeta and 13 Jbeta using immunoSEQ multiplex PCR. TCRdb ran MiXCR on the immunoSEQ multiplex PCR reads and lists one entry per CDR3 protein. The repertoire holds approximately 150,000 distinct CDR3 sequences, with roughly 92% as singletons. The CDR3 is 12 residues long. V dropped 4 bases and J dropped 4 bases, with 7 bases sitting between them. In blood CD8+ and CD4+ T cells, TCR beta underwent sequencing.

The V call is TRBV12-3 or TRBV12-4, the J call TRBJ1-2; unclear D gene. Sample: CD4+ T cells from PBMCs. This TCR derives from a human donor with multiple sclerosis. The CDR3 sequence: CASSWTVYGYTF. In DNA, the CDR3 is TGTGCCAGCAGTTGGACGGTCTATGGCTACACCTTC.